A single sample is the source of the 8 T cell receptor beta chains below, sequenced in a study of blood T cell repertoires in COVID-19. Sequencing was performed with immunoSEQ multiplex PCR; in TCRdb, only in-frame clones are kept and a portion is missing. The sample carries approximately 210,000 clones, less than 90% recorded once. The specimen sequenced was peripheral blood. The receptors stem from an older woman with acute or convalescent COVID-19.

The CDR3 loop reads CASSFILAGSSYEQYF. The CDR3 bases are TGTGCCAGCAGTTTCATCCTAGCGGGGAGCTCCTACGAGCAGTACTTC. The chain has TRBV6-2 or TRBV6-3 and TRBJ2-7; 9 bases agree with TRBD2. This CDR3 contains 16 residues. The germline gives CDR1 MNHEY, CDR2 SVGEGT. Losses at the gene ends were 4 bases for V and 0 bases for J; bases not matched to a gene: 7.

The rearrangement joins TRBV6-5 to TRBJ2-3; D possibly corresponds to TRBD2 (7 bases). This CDR3 region has 15 residues. Germline assignment: CDR1 MNHEY and CDR2 SVGAGI. V dropped 2 bases and J dropped 4 bases, with 13 bases sitting between them. The DNA of the CDR3 is TGTGCCAGCAGTTACGGCGGGGGCTTCGCAGATACGCAGTATTTT. Protein: CASSYGGGFADTQYF.

J is TRBJ2-7 and V is TRBV18; tentatively, D is TRBD1 (6 bases). The CDR3 sequence is 14 residues long. From germline, CDR1 is KGHSH and CDR2 LQKENI. Trimming left V 4 bases short and J 3 bases short, with 13 bases between. The DNA of the CDR3 is TGTGCCAGCTCACTGGACAGCGGAAACTACGAGCAGTACTTC. Translating gives CASSLDSGNYEQYF.

V usage is TRBV7-2 and J usage is TRBJ2-1; 9 nucleotides match TRBD2. The CDR3 length is 16 residues. Trimming removed 5 bases from V and 3 bases from J; junction bases left unmatched: 8. Per germline, CDR1 SGHTA and CDR2 FQGNSA. For the CDR3, the DNA is TGTGCCAGCAGCCTAATCGCGGGAGGGCTCTACAATGAGCAGTTCTTC. This gives the protein CASSLIAGGLYNEQFF.

This chain links TRBV12-5 with TRBJ2-1, with 8 bases aligning to TRBD1. The CDR3 has 13 amino acids. J gave up 12 bases and V 7 bases, and 11 bases lay outside the gene matches. Germline-derived CDR1 and CDR2 are LGHNT and FRNRAP. The CDR3 DNA sequence: TGTGCTAGTGCAAACACAGGGGGTGAAAGGCAGTTCTTC. It codes for CASANTGGERQFF.

This chain uses TRBV11-3 with TRBJ2-7, with 8 bases identical to TRBD1. The V segment lost 4 bases and the J segment 0 bases; nucleotides outside the gene matches: 5. The CDR3 runs 15 residues. Germline CDR1 SGHNT, CDR2 YENEEA. The CDR3 bases are TGTGCCAGCAGCTCCCGGACAGGGCCCTCCTACGAGCAGTACTTC. Its protein product is CASSSRTGPSYEQYF.

Details on this clone: Other DNA sequences in this specimen translate into the identical CDR3. V and J are TRBV11-2 and TRBJ2-7; the D is unclear. Looked up from germline, CDR1 is SGHAT and CDR2 is FQNNGV. Trimming took off 5 bases at V and 1 base at J, with 12 bases between the two ends. CDR3 length: 14 residues. The DNA of the CDR3 is TGTGCCAGCAGCCGATCCGACTCGTCCTACGAGCAGTACTTC. Residues: CASSRSDSSYEQYF.

The chain recombines TRBV3-1 (or the pseudogene TRBV3-2) with TRBJ1-1; 8 bases line up with TRBD1. The CDR3 runs to 14 residues. Germline V gene sequence: CDR1 LGHDT, CDR2 YNNKEL (reference sequence). J lost 7 bases, V lost 5 bases, and 9 bases had no gene match. CDR3 residues: CASSLQGATGEAFF. CDR3 DNA sequence: TGTGCCAGCAGCTTGCAGGGGGCGACTGGTGAAGCTTTCTTT.